This entry features one T cell receptor beta chain sequence. This sample stems from a study of chemoradiotherapy in HPV16-positive cancers. The CDR3 sequence is 15 residues long. V was pared by 1 base and J by 6 bases, with 15 bases between. Germline-derived CDR1 and CDR2 are SGHNT and YENEEA. Sequenced by immunoSEQ multiplex PCR; TCRdb stores in-frame clones only, minus some. The repertoire consists of about 10,000 clones, with just over 90% occurring once and the leading ten covering less than 2%. This clonotype was sampled from a human donor with HPV-associated anogenital cancer. The chain employs TRBV11-3 and TRBJ1-1; D gene unclear. Sample: blood, taken from a patient who underwent chemoradiotherapy. CDR3 nucleotide sequence: TGTGCCAGCAGCTTAGCGTTCGGGAAGGCGGCTGAAGCTTTCTTT. This codes for CASSLAFGKAAEAFF.